This is a list of T cell receptor beta chains from one sample in a study of T-cell memory formation after mild COVID-19. In TCRdb, the 5' RACE reads were re-called with MiXCR into one record per CDR3 protein. The profile shows 250,000 to 350,000 distinct CDR3 sequences, 16% of them singletons. The specimen sequenced was PBMCs or a T cell subset sorted from them (not recorded which). These receptors were taken from a man younger than 35 who had mild COVID-19 (a few samples of this study predate the infection). Cell type and time point are not known. CDR3s include the opening cysteine and the closing phenylalanine or tryptophan. D genes are given only for firm matches. Only some rows state a clone size, as once, few, many or a class for expanded clones.

V	D	size	J	CDR3	DNA
TRBV10-2	TRBD2	.	TRBJ2-1	CASSDLAGGSNEQFF	TGCGCCAGCAGTGATCTAGCGGGGGGGAGTAATGAGCAGTTCTTC
TRBV12-3/TRBV12-4	TRBD1	.	TRBJ1-6	CASSPTGSSPLHF	TGTGCCAGCAGCCCGACAGGGTCTTCACCCCTCCACTTT
TRBV2	.	.	TRBJ1-6	CASLTFLGNSPLHF	TGTGCCAGCTTGACTTTCTTGGGTAATTCACCCCTCCACTTT
TRBV20-1	.	few	TRBJ1-6	CSASQGHNSPLHF	TGCAGTGCTTCACAGGGCCATAATTCACCCCTCCACTTT
TRBV2	.	.	TRBJ2-7	CASRPQSGHYEQYF	TGTGCCAGCAGGCCCCAGTCGGGACACTACGAGCAGTACTTC
TRBV27	.	.	TRBJ2-1	CASSLVGNWVTEQFF	TGTGCCAGCAGTTTGGTAGGAAATTGGGTAACTGAGCAGTTCTTC
TRBV6-5	.	.	TRBJ2-3	CDSSLLMVDDTQYF	TGTGACAGCAGCCTACTGATGGTTGACGATACGCAGTATTTT
TRBV30	.	.	TRBJ1-5	CAWSPSFGGRRNQPQHF	TGTGCCTGGAGTCCCTCTTTCGGCGGCAGACGCAATCAGCCCCAGCATTTT
TRBV18	.	.	TRBJ2-6	CASSPRWSSGANVLTF	TGTGCCAGCTCCCCACGATGGTCCTCTGGGGCCAACGTCCTGACTTTC
TRBV21-1	.	.	TRBJ2-7	CASSKCRGFKYEQYF	TGTGCCAGCAGCAAATGCAGGGGTTTTAAATACGAGCAGTACTTC
TRBV5-1	TRBD2	many	TRBJ2-1	CASSLAYLAGGYNEQFF	TGCGCCAGCAGCTTGGCGTATCTAGCGGGGGGATACAATGAGCAGTTCTTC
TRBV4-1	TRBD2	.	TRBJ2-7	CASSQEQRGGLYEQYF	TGCGCCAGCAGCCAGGAGCAGCGGGGGGGACTATACGAGCAGTACTTC
TRBV27	.	.	TRBJ2-5	CASRAIEGPETQYF	TGTGCCAGCAGAGCTATTGAGGGGCCGGAGACCCAGTACTTC
TRBV18	.	.	TRBJ2-7	CASSPADPSYEQYF	TGTGCCAGCTCACCTGCGGACCCGTCCTACGAGCAGTACTTC
TRBV7-9	TRBD1	few	TRBJ1-1	CASSSPTGTGNTEAFF	TGTGCCAGCAGCTCACCTACCGGGACAGGGAACACTGAAGCTTTCTTT
TRBV6-5	.	.	TRBJ2-7	CASSQEGYEQYF	TGTGCCAGCAGTCAGGAGGGGTACGAGCAGTACTTC
TRBV29-1	.	many	TRBJ1-1	CSVAAGRYQGEAFF	TGCAGCGTTGCGGCAGGGAGGTATCAGGGTGAAGCTTTCTTT
TRBV15	.	.	TRBJ1-5	CATSRGVFNQPQHF	TGTGCCACCAGCAGGGGGGTGTTCAATCAGCCCCAGCATTTT
TRBV7-3	.	few	TRBJ2-5	CASSLTGSWAETQYF	TGTGCCAGCAGCTTAACGGGCAGTTGGGCAGAGACCCAGTACTTC
TRBV9	.	many	TRBJ2-3	CASSVGSTDTQYF	TGTGCCAGCAGTGTGGGCAGCACAGATACGCAGTATTTT
TRBV7-2	TRBD2	few	TRBJ2-5	CASSANGGSKTQYF	TGTGCCAGCAGCGCCAACGGGGGGTCGAAGACCCAGTACTTC
TRBV18	.	.	TRBJ2-3	CASSPPGGPDTQYF	TGTGCCAGCTCACCACCGGGGGGACCAGATACGCAGTATTTT
TRBV12-3/TRBV12-4	.	.	TRBJ2-7	CASSWGQTYEQYF	TGTGCCAGCAGTTGGGGCCAGACCTACGAGCAGTACTTC
TRBV7-8	.	.	TRBJ2-3	CASSLQATSTDTQYF	TGTGCCAGCAGCCTACAGGCGACTAGCACAGATACGCAGTATTTT
TRBV5-1	.	.	TRBJ1-4	CASSPRGDEKLFF	TGCGCCAGCAGCCCCAGGGGCGATGAAAAACTGTTTTTT
TRBV7-2	.	.	TRBJ2-1	CASSKDWGIGEQFF	TGTGCCAGCAGCAAAGACTGGGGCATCGGTGAGCAGTTCTTC
TRBV4-2	TRBD1	.	TRBJ2-7	CASSQERQGARYEQYF	TGTGCCAGCAGCCAAGAGAGGCAGGGGGCAAGATACGAGCAGTACTTC
TRBV20-1	TRBD1	many	TRBJ1-2	CSAPLRDSMGYTF	TGCAGTGCTCCCCTGCGGGACAGTATGGGCTACACCTTC
TRBV4-3	.	many	TRBJ2-3	CASSQKGDTQYF	TGCGCCAGCAGCCAGAAGGGGGATACGCAGTATTTT
TRBV12-3/TRBV12-4	TRBD1	.	TRBJ2-7	CASSDTRGPYEQYF	TGTGCCAGCAGTGATACCAGGGGGCCCTACGAGCAGTACTTC
TRBV6-5	TRBD1	.	TRBJ1-2	CASSFRTGGVYGYTF	TGTGCCAGCAGTTTCAGGACAGGGGGCGTTTATGGCTACACCTTC
TRBV20-1	TRBD1	.	TRBJ1-2	CSASSPGGDYGYTF	TGCAGTGCTAGCTCCCCAGGGGGGGACTATGGCTACACCTTC
TRBV9	.	few	TRBJ2-3	CASSVEAGPDTQYF	TGTGCCAGCAGCGTAGAAGCGGGCCCAGATACGCAGTATTTT
TRBV5-1	.	few	TRBJ2-3	CASSRQRGSDTQYF	TGCGCCAGCAGCAGGCAGCGAGGGTCAGATACGCAGTATTTT
TRBV20-1	TRBD2	few	TRBJ2-7	CSARGSSGGTYEQYF	TGCAGTGCTAGAGGATCTAGCGGGGGAACCTACGAGCAGTACTTC
TRBV7-9	.	many	TRBJ2-3	CASSSRLPVTDTQYF	TGTGCCAGCAGCTCCCGACTGCCAGTCACAGATACGCAGTATTTT
TRBV24-1	.	.	TRBJ1-1	CATSARGRAEAFF	TGTGCCACCAGTGCCAGGGGTAGGGCTGAAGCTTTCTTT
TRBV11-2	.	few	TRBJ1-2	CASSPTYRALDGYTF	TGTGCCAGCAGTCCTACGTACAGGGCATTGGATGGCTACACCTTC
TRBV18	TRBD1	few	TRBJ1-3	CASSPQGALGNTIYF	TGTGCCAGCTCACCACAGGGGGCGCTTGGAAACACCATATATTTT
TRBV12-3/TRBV12-4	.	.	TRBJ1-1	CASRTRTHTEAFF	TGTGCCAGCAGGACTAGGACGCACACTGAAGCTTTCTTT
TRBV6-5	.	.	TRBJ2-7	CASSYAVGSEQYF	TGTGCCAGCAGTTATGCTGTCGGCTCCGAGCAGTACTTC
TRBV7-3	TRBD1	.	TRBJ2-2	CASSLSAGGTGELFF	TGTGCCAGCAGCTTATCCGCAGGGGGCACCGGGGAGCTGTTTTTT
TRBV19	TRBD2	few	TRBJ2-2	CASTQSGAPTGELFF	TGTGCCAGTACCCAAAGCGGGGCCCCCACCGGGGAGCTGTTTTTT
TRBV6-6	TRBD2	.	TRBJ2-4	CASSYSRGEDIQYF	TGTGCCAGCAGTTACTCCCGGGGGGAGGACATTCAGTACTTC
TRBV6-5	.	.	TRBJ1-6	CASRPSDGLNSPLHF	TGTGCCAGCAGACCCTCGGACGGCTTAAATTCACCCCTCCACTTT
TRBV14	.	.	TRBJ2-1	CASSQVQGVWNNEQFF	TGTGCCAGCAGCCAAGTTCAAGGGGTGTGGAACAATGAGCAGTTCTTC
TRBV4-3	TRBD2	many	TRBJ2-1	CASSTERGRDEQFF	TGCGCCAGCAGCACGGAACGAGGGAGGGATGAGCAGTTCTTC
TRBV5-6	.	many	TRBJ1-5	CASSLTGNQPQHF	TGTGCCAGCAGCCTCACAGGGAATCAGCCCCAGCATTTT
TRBV29-1	TRBD1	few	TRBJ1-2	CSVEGARGGRNYGYTF	TGCAGCGTTGAAGGCGCCAGGGGGGGACGAAACTATGGCTACACCTTC